The TCR beta chain described here comes from a study of blood T cell repertoires in COVID-19. Study in general: The United States, Italy and Spain supplied acute and convalescent COVID-19 samples. T cells, B-cell-depleted T cells, or PBMCs supplied cDNA or gDNA.

J was trimmed by 5 bases and V by 8 bases; bases with no gene match: 7. This CDR3 comprises 14 residues. CDR1 is MDHEN and CDR2 is SYDVKM in the germline V gene. In the original processing: The assay estimated nucleated cells by amplifying reference gene primers. The repertoire was sequenced with immunoSEQ multiplex PCR; TCRdb's copy has only in-frame clones and lacks some. The V and J calls and clone size come from that table; D and trimming were worked out from the DNA. The table records roughly 92,000 clones, more than 70% of them present only once. The TCR originated in a human donor with acute or convalescent COVID-19. The donor label of this sample is uncertain. The sequenced sample consisted of peripheral blood. The rearrangement joins TRBV28 to TRBJ1-4; 8 bases map to TRBD1. CDR3 in amino acids: CASRHGQGNEKLFF. In nucleotides, the CDR3 is TGTGCCAGCCGACATGGACAGGGCAATGAAAAACTGTTTTTT.